A single T cell receptor beta chain is shown here with its context. Its antigen is undetermined. V gave up 6 bases and J gave up 5 bases; unmatched junction bases: 4. Germline V gene data show CDR1 as KGHSH and CDR2 as LQKENI. The CDR3 has 15 residues. The sample is drawn from a study of T cells in Graves' hyperthyroidism and ophthalmopathy. Points from the study as a whole: Most thyroid clonotypes with frequency above 0.001 were detected in blood.

Any patient presenting with uncontrolled infection, other autoimmune disease, pregnancy or lactation was left out. The authors took PBMCs from about 9.5 ml fresh peripheral blood. Amplified regions were TCR beta CDR3 sequences from RNA transcripts. First-round RT-PCR with HTBI primers amplified the TCR CDR3 region. One entry per CDR3 protein results from TCRdb running MiXCR on the multiplex PCR reads. The table records about 200,000 distinct CDR3 sequences, roughly 15% of them present only once. Sequencing input: blood. This TCR derives from a man over 45 with Graves' hyperthyroidism. The chain has TRBV18 and TRBJ2-1, with 13 bases fitting TRBD2. CDR3 region: CASSRLAGGHNEQFF. CDR3 nucleotides: TGTGCCAGCTCCCGACTAGCGGGAGGACACAATGAGCAGTTCTTC.